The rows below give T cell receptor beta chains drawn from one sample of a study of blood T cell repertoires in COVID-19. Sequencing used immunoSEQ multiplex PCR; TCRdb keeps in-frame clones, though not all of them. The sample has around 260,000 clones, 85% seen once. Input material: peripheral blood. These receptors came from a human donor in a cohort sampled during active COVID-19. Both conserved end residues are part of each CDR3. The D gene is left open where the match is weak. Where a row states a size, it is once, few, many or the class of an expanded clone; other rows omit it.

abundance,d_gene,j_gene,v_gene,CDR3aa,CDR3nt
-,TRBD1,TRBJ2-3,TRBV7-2,CASSSARGPKEQYF,TGTGCCAGCAGCTCAGCGAGGGGGCCCAAGGAGCAGTATTTT
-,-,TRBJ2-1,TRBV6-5,CASSPQGRSEQFF,TGTGCCAGCAGCCCCCAGGGGCGATCAGAGCAGTTCTTC
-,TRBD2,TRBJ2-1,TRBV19,CASSPRTSGRIGLSYNEQFF,TGTGCCAGTAGTCCGAGGACTAGCGGGAGGATTGGGCTCTCCTACAATGAGCAGTTCTTC
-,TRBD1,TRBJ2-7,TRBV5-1,CASSRDRPNEQYF,TGCGCCAGCAGCCGGGACAGACCCAACGAGCAGTACTTC
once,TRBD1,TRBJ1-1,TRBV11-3,CASSTTGGTEAFF,TGTGCCAGCAGTACCACAGGGGGCACTGAAGCTTTCTTT
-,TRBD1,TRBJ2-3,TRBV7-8,CASSKDRTDTQYF,TGTGCCAGCAGCAAGGACAGGACAGATACGCAGTATTTT
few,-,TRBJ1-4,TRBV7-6,CASSLAGRATNEKLFF,TGTGCCAGCAGCTTAGCGGGCAGGGCAACTAATGAAAAACTGTTTTTT
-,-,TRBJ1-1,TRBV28,CASSLQGEAFF,TGTGCCAGCAGTTTGCAGGGCGAAGCTTTCTTT
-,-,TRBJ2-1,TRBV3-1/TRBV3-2,CASSPNAAGNEQFF,TGTGCCAGCAGCCCCAACGCCGCCGGGAATGAGCAGTTCTTC
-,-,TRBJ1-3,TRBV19,CASSMLGGSGNTIYF,TGTGCCAGTAGTATGCTGGGAGGCTCTGGAAACACCATATATTTT
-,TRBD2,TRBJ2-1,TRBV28,CASWDFPRGRGTSGLGGQFF,TGTGCCAGTTGGGATTTCCCCAGGGGACGAGGGACTAGCGGGCTGGGTGGGCAGTTCTTC
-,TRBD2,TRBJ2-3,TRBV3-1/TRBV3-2,CASSRRGAGVTDTQYF,TGTGCCAGCAGCCGGAGGGGAGCGGGAGTTACAGATACGCAGTATTTT
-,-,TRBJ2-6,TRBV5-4,CASSLGGGSRRSGANVLTF,TGTGCCAGCAGCTTGGGAGGAGGAAGTAGGAGGTCTGGGGCCAACGTCCTGACTTTC
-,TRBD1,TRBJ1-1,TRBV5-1,CASRLDRGPEAFF,TGCGCCAGCAGGCTCGACAGGGGCCCTGAAGCTTTCTTT
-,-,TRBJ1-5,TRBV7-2,CASSLVNRGNQPQHF,TGTGCCAGCAGCTTAGTCAACAGGGGCAATCAGCCCCAGCATTTT
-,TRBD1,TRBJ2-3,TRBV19,CASTRTGLTDTQYF,TGTGCCAGTACTAGGACAGGGTTAACAGATACGCAGTATTTT
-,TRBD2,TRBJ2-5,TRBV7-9,CASKGRGSRGGETQYF,TGTGCCAGCAAGGGACGCGGGAGTAGGGGCGGAGAGACCCAGTACTTC
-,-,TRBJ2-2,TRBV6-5,CASRRDSANTGELFF,TGTGCCAGCAGGCGGGACTCCGCGAACACCGGGGAGCTGTTTTTT
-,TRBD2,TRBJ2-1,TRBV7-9,CASSSWTSENNEQFF,TGTGCCAGCAGCTCCTGGACTAGCGAAAACAATGAGCAGTTCTTC
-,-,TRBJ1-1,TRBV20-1,CSASGLIGAFF,TGCAGTGCTAGTGGACTTATCGGGGCTTTCTTT
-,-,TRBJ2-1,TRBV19,CASSTLSTLMADEQFF,TGTGCCAGTAGTACGCTTAGTACTCTAATGGCGGATGAGCAGTTCTTC